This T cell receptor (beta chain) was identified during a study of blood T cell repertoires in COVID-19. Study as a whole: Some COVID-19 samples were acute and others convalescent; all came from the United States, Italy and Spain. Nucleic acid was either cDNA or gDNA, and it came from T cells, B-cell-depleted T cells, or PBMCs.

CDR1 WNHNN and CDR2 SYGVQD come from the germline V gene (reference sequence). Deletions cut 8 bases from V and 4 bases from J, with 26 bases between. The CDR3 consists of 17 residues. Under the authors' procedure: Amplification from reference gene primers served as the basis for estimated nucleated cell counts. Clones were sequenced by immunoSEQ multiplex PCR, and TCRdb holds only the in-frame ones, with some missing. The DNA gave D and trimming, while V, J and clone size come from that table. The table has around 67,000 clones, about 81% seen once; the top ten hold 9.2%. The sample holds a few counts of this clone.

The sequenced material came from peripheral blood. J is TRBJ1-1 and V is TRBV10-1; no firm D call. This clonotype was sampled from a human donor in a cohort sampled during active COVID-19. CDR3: CASGVRQSQRQGTEAFF. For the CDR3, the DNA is TGCGCCAGCGGAGTAAGGCAGTCTCAACGGCAAGGCACTGAAGCTTTCTTT.